The 7 T cell receptor beta chains given below trace back to one sample, sequenced in a study of T-cell memory formation after mild COVID-19. TCRdb re-analysed the 5' RACE reads in MiXCR, keeping a single row per CDR3 protein. The sample has roughly 450,000 distinct CDR3 sequences; 15% to 20% are singletons. Input material: PBMCs or a T cell subset sorted from them (not recorded which). The receptors stem from an adult woman who had mild COVID-19 (a few samples of this study predate the infection). Cell type and time point are not known.

The rearrangement joins TRBV20-1 to TRBJ1-5; no clear D gene. Germline V gives CDR1 DFQATT, CDR2 SNEGSKA (reference sequence). CDR3 length: 17 amino acids. V lost 0 bases and J 5 bases, leaving 20 bases between the germline ends. CDR3 nucleotide sequence: TGCAGTGCTAGAGATCTATTAGTCCCCCCCGTGGATCAGCCCCAGCATTTT. It codes for CSARDLLVPPVDQPQHF.

This clonotype was observed a handful of times. The chain has TRBV29-1 and TRBJ1-1, with TRBD1 matching over 8 bases. Looked up from germline, CDR1 is SQVTM and CDR2 is ANQGSEA. This CDR3 spans 15 amino acids. V trimming: 5 bases; J trimming: 7 bases; junction bases outside the gene matches: 15. The CDR3 nucleotides read TGCAGCGTTCCCCCATACCTCGGACAGGGCGGTGAAGCTTTCTTT. Protein product: CSVPPYLGQGGEAFF.

This clonotype has just one count. The V call is TRBV27, the J call TRBJ1-6; the D is unclear. Germline loops: CDR1 MNHEY, CDR2 SMNVEV (reference sequence). V gave up 5 bases and J gave up 1 base, with 9 bases separating them. The CDR3 is 15 residues long. The CDR3 loop reads CASSKAVSYNSPLHF. DNA for the CDR3: TGTGCCAGCAGTAAAGCGGTGTCCTATAATTCACCCCTCCACTTT.

This clonotype appeared a few times. The V call is TRBV20-1, the J call TRBJ2-1; 7 bases are shared with TRBD2. Germline values: CDR1 DFQATT, CDR2 SNEGSKA (reference sequence). Trimming took 5 bases from V and 0 from J; bases not matched to a gene: 10. The CDR3 spans 16 residues. CDR3 in amino acids: CSAFPTSKNSYNEQFF. CDR3 in DNA: TGCAGTGCTTTCCCGACTAGCAAAAACTCCTACAATGAGCAGTTCTTC.

This chain joins TRBV11-3 and TRBJ2-1, with 10 bases matching TRBD2. The CDR3 is made up of 14 amino acids. Losses at the gene ends were 4 bases for V and 7 bases for J; bases not matched to a gene: 4. Germline CDR1 and CDR2: SGHNT and YENEEA. The CDR3 loop is CASSSSSGRNEQFF. The CDR3 bases are TGTGCCAGCAGCTCGTCTAGCGGGAGAAATGAGCAGTTCTTC.

A few counts support this clonotype. The gene calls are TRBV20-1 and TRBJ1-2; 8 nucleotides line up with TRBD1. V shed 6 bases, J shed 6 bases, and the junction held 12 bases outside the gene matches. The CDR3 covers 14 residues. The germline V gene has CDR1 DFQATT and CDR2 SNEGSKA (reference sequence). The chain's CDR3 is CSAYTGTGVHGYTF. DNA for the CDR3: TGCAGTGCGTACACCGGGACAGGCGTACATGGCTACACCTTC.

The rearrangement joins TRBV12-3 or TRBV12-4 to TRBJ1-5; 9 bases are a match to TRBD1. V was pared by 5 bases and J by 1 base, with 6 bases of the junction left unmatched. The CDR3 contains 16 residues. The CDR3 DNA reads as TGTGCCAGCAGTCATGCAGGGACAGGGAGCAATCAGCCCCAGCATTTT. It is translated as CASSHAGTGSNQPQHF.